The present T cell receptor (beta chain) was sequenced within a study of OX40 agonist ivuxolimab in advanced cancers. Profiling relied on immunoSEQ multiplex PCR, and the TCRdb table lists in-frame clones only, not all of them. This sample has under 85,000 clones; roughly 90% occur once, and the top ten carry less than 0.75%. Overall study results and limits: Some of the lowest clonal expansion was seen in partial responders at 0.1-3.0 mg/kg. At 0.1 to 3.0 mg/kg and by week 6, CD4+ and CD8+ T cells in the blood had expanded clonally.

Trimming stripped 1 base from V and 10 bases from J, with 11 bases between. This CDR3 has 13 amino acids. Germline loops: CDR1 SGHTA, CDR2 FQGTGA. Of note for this clone: Its target is not known.

This clonotype was sampled from an adult with an advanced solid tumor such as melanoma, head and neck, liver or kidney cancer. The sample in question was CD4+ or CD8+ T cells sorted from blood, obtained in a trial of the OX40 agonist ivuxolimab. The chain couples TRBV7-3 to TRBJ2-1; D possibly corresponds to TRBD2 (6 bases). CDR3: CASSLSRGSEQFF. The DNA of the CDR3 is TGTGCCAGCAGCTTAAGTCGGGGGAGCGAGCAGTTCTTC.